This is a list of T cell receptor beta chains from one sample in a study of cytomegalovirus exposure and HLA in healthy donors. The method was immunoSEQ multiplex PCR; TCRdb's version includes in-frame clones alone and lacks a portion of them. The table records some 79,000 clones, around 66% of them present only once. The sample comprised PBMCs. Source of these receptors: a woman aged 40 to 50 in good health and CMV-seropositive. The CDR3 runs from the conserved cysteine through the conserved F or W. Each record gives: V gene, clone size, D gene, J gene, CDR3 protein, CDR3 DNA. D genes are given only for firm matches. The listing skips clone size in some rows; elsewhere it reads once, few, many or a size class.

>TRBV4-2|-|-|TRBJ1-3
CASSQDLGGSGNTIYF
TGTGCCAGCAGCCAAGATTTGGGGGGATCTGGAAACACCATATATTTT
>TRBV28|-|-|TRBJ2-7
CASSSPRDRDRYEQYF
TGTGCCAGCAGTTCACCCCGAGACAGAGACCGCTACGAGCAGTACTTC
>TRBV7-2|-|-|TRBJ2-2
CASSFTDTGELFF
TGTGCCAGCAGCTTTACGGACACCGGGGAGCTGTTTTTT
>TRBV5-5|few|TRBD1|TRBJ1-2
CASRTGDPSGYTF
TGTGCCAGCAGAACAGGGGACCCTAGTGGCTACACCTTC
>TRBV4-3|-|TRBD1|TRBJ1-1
CASSHADRVGTEAFF
TGCGCCAGCAGCCATGCAGACAGGGTGGGAACTGAAGCTTTCTTT
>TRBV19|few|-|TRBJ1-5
CAGANAGQPQHF
TGTGCCGGTGCCAACGCAGGTCAGCCCCAGCATTTT
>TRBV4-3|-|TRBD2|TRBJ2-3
CASSQGERLADTDTQYF
TGCGCCAGCAGCCAAGGAGAGAGACTAGCGGACACAGATACGCAGTATTTT
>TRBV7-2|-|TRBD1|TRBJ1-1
CASSSNRGFRDFF
TGTGCCAGCAGCTCCAACAGGGGGTTTCGAGATTTCTTT
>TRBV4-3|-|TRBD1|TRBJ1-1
CASSFPGQGRTEAFF
TGCGCCAGCAGCTTCCCGGGACAGGGTCGGACTGAAGCTTTCTTT
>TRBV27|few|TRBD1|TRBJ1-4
CASSLTDRGGEKLFF
TGTGCCAGCAGTTTAACAGACAGGGGAGGTGAAAAACTGTTTTTT
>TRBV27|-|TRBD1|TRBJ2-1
CASSLGGQGAPNEQFF
TGTGCCAGCAGTTTAGGGGGACAGGGGGCGCCCAATGAGCAGTTCTTC
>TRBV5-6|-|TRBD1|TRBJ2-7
CASSSDRGQSYEQYF
TGTGCCAGCAGCTCGGACAGGGGGCAATCGTACGAGCAGTACTTC
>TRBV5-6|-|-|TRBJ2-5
CASSSWRDEETQYF
TGTGCCAGCAGCTCGTGGCGGGATGAAGAGACCCAGTACTTC
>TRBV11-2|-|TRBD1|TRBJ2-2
CASSLFRTGVNTGELFF
TGTGCCAGCAGCTTATTCCGGACAGGGGTTAACACCGGGGAGCTGTTTTTT
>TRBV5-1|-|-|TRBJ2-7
CASCSGALELTYEQYF
TGCGCCAGCTGTTCAGGGGCCCTAGAATTAACCTACGAGCAGTACTTC